This TCR beta chain was sequenced during a study of blood T cell repertoires in COVID-19. Study summary: Sources were T cells, B-cell-depleted T cells, or PBMCs; the material itself was cDNA or gDNA.

As processed by the authors: Nucleated cell number was recorded as an estimate derived from reference gene primer amplification. Assay used: immunoSEQ multiplex PCR; TCRdb lists only in-frame clones, some missing. V, J and clone size derive from that table, while D and trimming were established from the DNA sequence. The table lists hundreds of thousands of clones, around 90% of them singletons. The origin of this receptor is a man between 60 and 70 years old who had recovered from COVID-19. The sequencing sample was made of peripheral blood.

The CDR3 sequence is CASSYYLGSQPQHF. The DNA of the CDR3 is TGTGCCAGCAGTTACTACTTGGGGAGCCAGCCCCAGCATTTT. This chain uses TRBV6-2 or TRBV6-3 with TRBJ1-5, with D unclear. Looked up from germline, CDR1 is MNHEY and CDR2 is SVGEGT. The V end lost 1 base, the J end lost 7 bases, and 11 bases lay between the germline ends. CDR3 length equals 14 residues.